Listed here are 10 T cell receptor beta chains from one sample, sequenced in a study of T cells in Graves' hyperthyroidism and ophthalmopathy. The investigators amplified TCR beta CDR3 regions from RNA transcripts. A first-round RT-PCR of the TCR CDR3 used the HTBI primer set. A single record per CDR3 protein comes from TCRdb applying MiXCR to the multiplex PCR reads. The sample carries roughly 400,000 distinct CDR3 sequences, about an eighth recorded once. The specimen sequenced was blood. The receptors come from a man over 45 with Graves' ophthalmopathy.

This clonotype was recorded at least ten times. The gene calls are TRBV20-1 and TRBJ1-5; D might be TRBD1 (6 bases). The germline V gene has CDR1 DFQATT and CDR2 SNEGSKA (reference sequence). V gave up 6 bases and J gave up 3 bases, with 15 bases separating them. The CDR3 length is 14 residues. CDR3 coding DNA: TGCAGTGCCCGGACGGGACACTACAATCAGCCCCAGCATTTT. Translation gives CSARTGHYNQPQHF.

This clonotype showed up many times. The chain couples TRBV12-3 or TRBV12-4 to TRBJ2-5; no clear D gene. The V gene lost 1 base and the J gene lost 7 bases, with 10 bases spanning the gap. The CDR3 extends over 13 amino acids. The CDR3 sequence: CASSLEAVGTQYF. DNA of the CDR3: TGTGCCAGCAGTTTAGAGGCCGTGGGGACCCAGTACTTC.

This clonotype was counted once. The rearrangement uses TRBV12-3 or TRBV12-4 and TRBJ2-1; TRBD2 aligns across 14 bases. The CDR3 totals 14 residues. V shed 6 bases and J 12 bases; nucleotides not matched to a gene: 7. CDR3 protein: CASRPGTSGSVQFF. In DNA, the CDR3 is TGTGCCAGCAGGCCCGGGACTAGCGGGAGTGTGCAGTTCTTC.

In its sample, this clonotype was seen many times. One end of the junction varies from germline; a read error may be responsible. The chain employs TRBV10-3 and TRBJ2-7; 9 bases fit TRBD1. Germline CDR1 is ENHRY and CDR2 is SYGVKD. The CDR3 loop spans 16 amino acids. Here the CDR3 DNA reads TGTGCCATCAGTAAGTCCGGGACAGGGATCTCCTACGAGCAGTACTTC. Its translation is CAISKSGTGISYEQYF.

The table lists this clonotype with many counts. The chain employs TRBV5-1 and TRBJ1-1, with a possible D match to TRBD1 (6 bases). With 6 bases removed from V and 1 base from J, the gap between germline ends came to 16 bases. Germline lookup yields CDR1 SGHRS and CDR2 YFSETQ. This CDR3 region has 15 residues. DNA for the CDR3: TGCGCCAGCACCCTCTTGTTAGGGGGGAACACTGAAGCTTTCTTT. It yields the protein CASTLLLGGNTEAFF. The complete variable domain, with remaining parts taken from reference TRBV5-1 and TRBJ1-1, reads KAGVTQTPRYLIKTRGQQVTLSCSPISGHRSVSWYQQTPGQGLQFLFEYFSETQRNKGNFPGRFSGRQFSNSRSEMNVSTLELGDSALYLCASTLLLGGNTEAFFGQGTRLTVV.

This chain links TRBV10-3 with TRBJ2-2, with a possible D match to TRBD1 (7 bases). Germline V lookup: CDR1 ENHRY, CDR2 SYGVKD. Deletions cut 6 bases from V and 3 bases from J, with 11 bases between. The CDR3 is 14 amino acids. The CDR3 DNA reads TGTGCCATCAGCAGGGGGGAGGACACCGGGGAGCTGTTTTTT. Translation: CAISRGEDTGELFF.

V gene TRBV19 combines with J gene TRBJ2-4; 7 bases fit TRBD2. The V gene end was trimmed by 0 bases and the J gene end by 0 bases; junction bases not matched to a gene: 5. CDR1 is LNHDA and CDR2 is SQIVND in the germline V gene (reference sequence). This CDR3 comprises 17 residues. The CDR3 spells CASSIEAAGVAKNIQYF. The CDR3 nucleotides read TGTGCCAGTAGTATAGAAGCGGCGGGAGTAGCCAAAAACATTCAGTACTTC.

CDR3 region: CASSQAGGPYNEQFF. CDR3 bases: TGTGCCAGCAGCCAAGCGGGGGGGCCGTACAATGAGCAGTTCTTC. V gene TRBV3-1 combines with J gene TRBJ2-1; 8 bases line up with TRBD2. CDR1 is LGHDT, CDR2 YNNKEL, per germline (reference sequence). CDR3 size: 15 residues. V lost 1 base to trimming and J lost 4 bases; unmatched junction nucleotides: 3.

This clonotype was observed at least ten times. The chain combines TRBV30 with TRBJ1-2, with 7 bases aligning to TRBD1. J gave up 4 bases and V 1 base, and 3 bases lay outside the gene matches. The length of the CDR3 is 13 residues. Germline V gene data show CDR1 as GTSNPN and CDR2 as SVGIG (reference sequence). The CDR3 reads CAWSDRGIYGYTF. For the CDR3, the DNA is TGTGCCTGGAGTGACAGGGGAATCTATGGCTACACCTTC.

This clonotype was seen only a few times. This sequence joins TRBV28 and TRBJ2-5; D is perhaps TRBD1 (6 bases). The ends were cut back, 5 bases at V and 4 bases at J, with 23 bases in the middle. This CDR3 has 17 amino acids. Per the germline V gene, CDR1 is MDHEN and CDR2 is SYDVKM. The CDR3 DNA follows: TGTGCCAGCAGTAACAGGGAGCTACACTACTCGCGAGAGACCCAGTACTTC. Residues: CASSNRELHYSRETQYF.